The clone carrying this TCR beta chain was counted a few times. Treatment given: preoperative locoregional IRX-2 cytokine immunotherapy. This phase Ib study tested locoregional IRX-2 cytokine immunotherapy given before surgery. This record comes from a study of preoperative IRX-2 immunotherapy in early breast cancer. V shed 1 base, J shed 5 bases, and the junction held 2 bases outside the gene matches. Germline loops: CDR1 SGHNT, CDR2 YENEEA. The CDR3 is 14 amino acids. Profiling relied on immunoSEQ multiplex PCR, and the TCRdb table lists in-frame clones only, not all of them. Here the sample spans 20,000 to 30,000 clones, around 75% being singletons.

The V and J genes are TRBV11-3 and TRBJ2-5; 9 bases are shared with TRBD2. This TCR came from a human donor with breast cancer. The specimen comprised lymph node tissue, sampled before IRX-2 immunotherapy. Here the CDR3 reads CASSLGGGAETQYF. DNA of the CDR3: TGTGCCAGCAGCTTAGGCGGGGGGGCGGAGACCCAGTACTTC.